Below are 18 T cell receptor beta chains sequenced from a single sample in a study of Graves' ophthalmopathy and Graves' hyperthyroidism. Amplification from RNA transcripts yielded the TCR beta CDR3 regions. HTBI primers primed a first-round RT-PCR, and a second-round multiplex PCR followed. TCRdb used MiXCR to reprocess the multiplex PCR reads, holding one entry per CDR3 protein. The profile shows about 600,000 distinct CDR3 sequences, about two fifths of them singletons. Sample: peripheral blood or thyroid tissue (not recorded which). The receptors were gathered from an adult man with Graves' hyperthyroidism.

A few counts support this clonotype. The chain joins TRBV29-1 to TRBJ2-3, with TRBD2 as a possible D gene (6 bases). CDR3 size: 15 residues. V lost 6 bases, J lost 0 bases, and 16 bases lay in between. CDR1 is SQVTM, CDR2 ANQGSEA, per germline. CDR3 amino acids: CSVDGISGSTDTQYF. As DNA, the CDR3 is TGCAGCGTGGATGGTATTAGCGGAAGCACAGATACGCAGTATTTT.

The chain is built from TRBV6-9 and TRBJ1-1, with D possibly being TRBD1 (6 bases). Trimming removed 6 bases at V and 0 bases at J, with 14 bases between. CDR3 size: 15 residues. Looked up from germline, CDR1 is MNHGY and CDR2 is SVAAGI. Here the CDR3 DNA reads TGTGCCAGCAGCTCGGGACACCGATTGAACACTGAAGCTTTCTTT. It is translated as CASSSGHRLNTEAFF.

The CDR3 nucleotides are TGTGCCAGCAGCCAAGACGGTCTCCTTGCCGGGAACACCATATATTTT. Its protein product is CASSQDGLLAGNTIYF. The V call is TRBV7-9, the J call TRBJ1-3; D is uncertain. CDR3 size: 16 residues. Deletions cut 5 bases from V and 7 bases from J, with 21 bases between. Germline V gene lookup returns CDR1 SEHNR and CDR2 FQNEAQ (reference sequence).

This clonotype appeared a single time. The chain recombines TRBV2 with TRBJ2-2, with 7 bases lining up with TRBD2. CDR1 SNHLY and CDR2 FYNNEI come from the germline V gene. The CDR3 has 12 residues. With 7 bases clipped from V and 7 bases from J, the junction kept 3 bases outside the gene matches. The CDR3 is CASTRTSGELFF. The DNA for the CDR3 is TGTGCCAGCACCAGGACTAGCGGGGAGCTGTTTTTT.

This clonotype was seen many times. The J gene is TRBJ2-5, the V gene TRBV29-1; 10 positions agree with TRBD2. J was trimmed by 3 bases and V by 7 bases; bases with no gene match: 17. The CDR3 is made up of 17 amino acids. The germline gives CDR1 SQVTM, CDR2 ANQGSEA. This chain's CDR3 is CSAIGEREGGSEETQYF. CDR3 DNA sequence: TGCAGCGCCATCGGTGAGCGGGAGGGTGGTAGTGAAGAGACCCAGTACTTC. Full variable domain (remainder filled in from reference TRBV29-1 and TRBJ2-5): SAVISQKPSRDICQRGTSLTIQCQVDSQVTMMFWYRQQPGQSLTLIATANQGSEATYESGFVIDKFPISRPNLTFSTLTVSNMSPEDSSIYLCSAIGEREGGSEETQYFGPGTRLLVL.

The V gene is TRBV12-3 or TRBV12-4, the J gene TRBJ1-5; D may be TRBD1 (5 bases). Deletions cut 5 bases from V and 9 bases from J, with 17 bases between. The CDR3 totals 14 residues. The CDR3 coding sequence is TGTGCCAGCAGTCCGAGTCTAGGGGATCGGCCCCAGCATTTT. This sequence encodes CASSPSLGDRPQHF.

This clonotype has just a few counts. The chain has TRBV11-3 and TRBJ2-2; D is uncertain. Looked up from germline, CDR1 is SGHNT and CDR2 is YENEEA. This CDR3 comprises 14 residues. With 2 bases removed from V and 3 bases from J, the gap between germline ends came to 7 bases. The CDR3 nucleotides are TGTGCCAGCAGCTTATCCATATACACCGGGGAGCTGTTTTTT. Its protein is CASSLSIYTGELFF.

The sample holds many counts of this clonotype. The chain uses TRBV7-9 and TRBJ2-6; TRBD1 might be the D (7 bases). V was shortened by 10 bases and J by 0 bases, with 19 bases between the two germline ends. Per the germline V gene, CDR1 is SEHNR and CDR2 is FQNEAQ (reference sequence). This CDR3 has 17 amino acids. The CDR3 region is CAIPTGTDSSGANVLTF. The DNA for the CDR3 is TGTGCCATCCCGACAGGGACTGACTCCTCTGGGGCCAACGTCCTGACTTTC.

This clonotype was recorded many times. CDR3 amino acids: CASSLAGTSEWETQYF. The CDR3 region has the DNA TGTGCCAGCAGTTTAGCCGGGACGTCGGAGTGGGAAACCCAGTACTTC. The rearrangement links TRBV12-3 or TRBV12-4 to TRBJ2-5; tentatively, D is TRBD1 or TRBD2 (5 bases each). The V and J ends lost 0 bases and 8 bases respectively, with 19 bases between them. This CDR3 contains 16 residues.

About this clonotype itself: Possible read error: a much larger clone is one base away. This chain uses TRBV15 with TRBJ2-2, with 12 nucleotides matching TRBD2. Germline assignment: CDR1 LNHNV and CDR2 YYDKDF (reference sequence). CDR3 length: 20 amino acids. J was trimmed by 4 bases and V by 0 bases; bases with no gene match: 12. CDR3 region: CATSRDGGLAGKSSTGELFF. CDR3 in DNA: TGTGCCACCAGCAGAGATGGAGGACTAGCGGGAAAGTCTAGCACCGGGGAGCTGTTTTTT.

The chain carries TRBV28 and TRBJ1-2; D is unclear. V shed 10 bases and J shed 2 bases, with 17 bases lying between them. Germline values: CDR1 MDHEN, CDR2 SYDVKM. CDR3 length: 14 residues. The chain's CDR3 is CANPRLGENYGYTF. The CDR3 DNA follows: TGTGCCAACCCCCGCCTAGGAGAAAACTATGGCTACACCTTC.

At least ten counts were recorded for this clonotype. The V gene is TRBV29-1, the J gene TRBJ2-7; 7 bases align to TRBD1. This CDR3 spans 12 amino acids. The germline gives CDR1 SQVTM, CDR2 ANQGSEA. V was clipped by 7 bases and J by 0 bases; unmatched bases: 3. The CDR3 region has the DNA TGCAGCGGGGGACAGAGCTCCTACGAGCAGTACTTC. This gives the protein CSGGQSSYEQYF.

This clonotype was counted ten times or more. The genes are TRBV20-1 and TRBJ2-2; no clear D gene. Germline V CDR1 and CDR2: DFQATT, SNEGSKA (reference sequence). V shed 2 bases and J shed 3 bases, with 4 bases lying between them. The CDR3 sequence is 12 residues long. CDR3 bases: TGCAGTGCTAGAACACACACCGGGGAGCTGTTTTTT. Its protein product is CSARTHTGELFF.

The chain links TRBV19 to TRBJ2-3; TRBD1 matches at 8 bases. In germline, CDR1 is LNHDA, CDR2 SQIVND (reference sequence). Losses at the gene ends were 1 base for V and 4 bases for J; bases not matched to a gene: 7. The CDR3 extends over 16 amino acids. CDR3 nucleotide sequence: TGTGCCAGTAGTATAGGGCCAGGGGGCGAAGCAGATACGCAGTATTTT. This gives the protein CASSIGPGGEADTQYF.

The rearrangement joins TRBV2 to TRBJ1-2; 10 bases map to TRBD1. With 6 bases clipped from V and 4 bases from J, the junction kept 5 bases outside the gene matches. This CDR3 has 14 amino acids. CDR1 is SNHLY, CDR2 FYNNEI, per germline. CDR3 DNA: TGTGCCAGCAGGAGCGGGACAGGGGTCTATGGCTACACCTTC. The encoded protein is CASRSGTGVYGYTF.

This clonotype has at least ten counts. V usage is TRBV29-1 and J usage is TRBJ1-1; 7 bases line up with TRBD1. V lost 3 bases to trimming and J lost 6 bases; unmatched junction nucleotides: 7. CDR1 is SQVTM, CDR2 ANQGSEA, per germline. The CDR3 is 13 residues long. DNA for the CDR3: TGCAGCGTTGAGAGGGGGCGGAGGTCTGAAGCTTTCTTT. This translates into CSVERGRRSEAFF.

The chain links TRBV28 to TRBJ1-2; D is possibly TRBD1 (6 bases). In germline, CDR1 is MDHEN, CDR2 SYDVKM. The CDR3 extends over 14 amino acids. V was shortened by 5 bases and J by 5 bases, with 15 bases between the two germline ends. CDR3 in DNA: TGTGCCAGCAGTGGGGGGGGCTTATCATATGGCTACACCTTC. Translation gives CASSGGGLSYGYTF.

In this sample, this clonotype turned up a few times. The V and J genes are TRBV7-9 and TRBJ1-2; the D gene is possibly TRBD1 (5 bases). Germline values: CDR1 SEHNR, CDR2 FQNEAQ (reference sequence). The V and J ends lost 6 bases and 8 bases respectively, with 16 bases between them. This CDR3 comprises 13 residues. As DNA, the CDR3 is TGTGCCAGCAGTTTAAATGGGGCGGGCGGCTACACCTTC. Translated: CASSLNGAGGYTF.